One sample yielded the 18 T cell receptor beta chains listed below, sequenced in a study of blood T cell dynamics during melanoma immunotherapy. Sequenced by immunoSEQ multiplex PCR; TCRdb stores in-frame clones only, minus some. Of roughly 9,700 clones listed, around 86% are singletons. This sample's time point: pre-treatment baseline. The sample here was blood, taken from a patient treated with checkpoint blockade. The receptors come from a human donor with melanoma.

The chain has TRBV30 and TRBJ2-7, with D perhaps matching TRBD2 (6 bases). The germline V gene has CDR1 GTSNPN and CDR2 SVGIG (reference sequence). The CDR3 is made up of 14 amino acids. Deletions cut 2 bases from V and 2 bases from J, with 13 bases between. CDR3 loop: CAWSSGRRAYEQYF. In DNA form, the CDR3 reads TGTGCCTGGAGTTCCGGAAGGAGGGCCTACGAGCAGTACTTC. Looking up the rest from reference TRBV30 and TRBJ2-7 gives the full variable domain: SQTIHQWPATLVQPVGSPLSLECTVEGTSNPNLYWYRQAAGRGLQLLFYSVGIGQISSEVPQNLSASRPQDRQFILSSKKLLLSDSGFYLCAWSSGRRAYEQYFGPGTRLTVT.

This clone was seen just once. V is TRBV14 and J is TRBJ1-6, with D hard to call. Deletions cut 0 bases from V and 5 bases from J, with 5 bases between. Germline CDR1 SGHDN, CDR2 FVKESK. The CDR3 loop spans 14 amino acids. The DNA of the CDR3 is TGTGCCAGCAGCCAAGACAGTAATAATTCACCCCTCCACTTT. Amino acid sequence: CASSQDSNNSPLHF.

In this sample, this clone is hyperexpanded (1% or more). CDR3: CASSFLTFSYEQYF. The CDR3 DNA follows: TGTGCCAGCAGTTTTTTGACTTTCAGCTACGAGCAGTACTTC. V gene TRBV28 combines with J gene TRBJ2-7; D gene uncertain. The germline gives CDR1 MDHEN, CDR2 SYDVKM. Between the trimmed V and J ends, which lost 3 bases and 3 bases, there was a span of 12 bases. This CDR3 region has 14 residues. The full variable domain, its missing parts supplied by reference TRBV28 and TRBJ2-7, is DVKVTQSSRYLVKRTGEKVFLECVQDMDHENMFWYRQDPGLGLRLIYFSYDVKMKEKGDIPEGYSVSREKKERFSLILESASTNQTSMYLCASSFLTFSYEQYFGPGTRLTVT.

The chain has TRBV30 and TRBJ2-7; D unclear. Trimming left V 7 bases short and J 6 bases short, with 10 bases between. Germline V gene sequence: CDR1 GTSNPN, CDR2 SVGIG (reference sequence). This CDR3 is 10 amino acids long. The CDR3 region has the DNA TGTGCCTCGGAGTCGGTCGAGCAGTACTTC. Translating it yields CASESVEQYF.

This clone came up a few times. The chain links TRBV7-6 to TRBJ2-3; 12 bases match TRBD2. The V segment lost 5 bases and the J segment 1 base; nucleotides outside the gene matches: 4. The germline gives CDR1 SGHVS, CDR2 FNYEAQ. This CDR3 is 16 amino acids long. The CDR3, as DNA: TGTGCCAGCAGCCAAAGACTAGCGGGGGGCACAGATACGCAGTATTTT. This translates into CASSQRLAGGTDTQYF.

CDR3: CASSYLGGELFF. The CDR3 DNA sequence: TGTGCCAGCAGTTACCTCGGCGGGGAGCTGTTTTTT. The chain couples TRBV6-5 to TRBJ2-2; D unclear. CDR1 and CDR2 from the germline V gene are MNHEY and SVGAGI. V shed 2 bases and J shed 7 bases, with 5 bases lying between them. This CDR3 is built from 12 residues.

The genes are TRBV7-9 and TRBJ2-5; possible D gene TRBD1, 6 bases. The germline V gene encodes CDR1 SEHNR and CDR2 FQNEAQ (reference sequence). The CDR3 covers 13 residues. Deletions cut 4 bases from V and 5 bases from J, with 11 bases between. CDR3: CASSSGRGETQYF. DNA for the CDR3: TGTGCCAGCAGCTCTGGCAGGGGTGAGACCCAGTACTTC.

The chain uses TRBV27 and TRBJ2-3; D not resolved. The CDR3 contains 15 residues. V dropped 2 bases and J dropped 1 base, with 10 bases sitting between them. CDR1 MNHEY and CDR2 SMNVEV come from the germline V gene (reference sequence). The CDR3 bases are TGTGCCAGCAGTTTAGTGGGGTCTGGCACAGATACGCAGTATTTT. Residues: CASSLVGSGTDTQYF.

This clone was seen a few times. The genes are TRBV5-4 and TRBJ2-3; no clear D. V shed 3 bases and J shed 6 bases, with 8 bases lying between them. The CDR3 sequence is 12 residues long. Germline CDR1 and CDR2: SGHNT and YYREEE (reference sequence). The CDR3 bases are TGTGCCAGCAGCTCGATGATCGATACGCAGTATTTT. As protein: CASSSMIDTQYF.

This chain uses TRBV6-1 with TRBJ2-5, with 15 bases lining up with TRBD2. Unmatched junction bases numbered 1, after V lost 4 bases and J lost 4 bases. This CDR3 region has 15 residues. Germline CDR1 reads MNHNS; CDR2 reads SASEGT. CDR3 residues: CASSGTSGGAETQYF. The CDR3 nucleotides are TGTGCCAGCAGTGGGACTAGCGGGGGGGCAGAGACCCAGTACTTC.

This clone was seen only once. CDR3 bases: TGTGCCAGCAGTGCTAGCGGGGGCACAGATACGCAGTATTTT. Protein sequence: CASSASGGTDTQYF. This sequence joins TRBV6-4 and TRBJ2-3; 9 nucleotides agree with TRBD2. Germline values: CDR1 MRHNA, CDR2 SNTAGT. Trimming removed 4 bases from V and 1 base from J; junction bases left unmatched: 0. The CDR3 sequence is 14 residues long.

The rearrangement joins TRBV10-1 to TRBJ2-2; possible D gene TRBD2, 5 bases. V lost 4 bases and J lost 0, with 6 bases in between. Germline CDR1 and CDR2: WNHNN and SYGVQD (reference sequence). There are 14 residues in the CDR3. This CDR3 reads CASSASTNTGELFF. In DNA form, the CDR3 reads TGCGCCAGCAGTGCTAGCACGAACACCGGGGAGCTGTTTTTT.

The CDR3 region has the DNA TGTGCCAGCAGGCGCAGGGGGCCGAGCTCCTACGAGCAGTACTTC. It translates to CASRRRGPSSYEQYF. This chain joins TRBV2 and TRBJ2-7; 8 bases are a match to TRBD1. Trimming cost V 6 bases and J 0 bases; bases outside gene matches: 7. This CDR3 comprises 15 residues. Germline V gene sequence: CDR1 SNHLY, CDR2 FYNNEI. Complete variable domain (other parts from reference TRBV2 and TRBJ2-7): EPEVTQTPSHQVTQMGQEVILRCVPISNHLYFYWYRQILGQKVEFLVSFYNNEISEKSEIFDDQFSVERPDGSNFTLKIRSTKLEDSAMYFCASRRRGPSSYEQYFGPGTRLTVT.

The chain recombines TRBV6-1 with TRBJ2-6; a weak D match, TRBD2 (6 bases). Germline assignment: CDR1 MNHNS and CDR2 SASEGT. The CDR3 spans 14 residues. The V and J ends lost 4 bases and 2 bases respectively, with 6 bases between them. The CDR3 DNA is TGTGCCAGCAGTGCGGGGGCTGGGGCCAACGTCCTGACTTTC. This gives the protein CASSAGAGANVLTF.

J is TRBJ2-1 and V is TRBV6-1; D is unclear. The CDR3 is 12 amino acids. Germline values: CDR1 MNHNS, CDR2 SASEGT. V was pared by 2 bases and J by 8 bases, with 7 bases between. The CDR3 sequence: CASSENRDEQFF. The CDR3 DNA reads TGTGCCAGCAGTGAAAACAGAGATGAGCAGTTCTTC.

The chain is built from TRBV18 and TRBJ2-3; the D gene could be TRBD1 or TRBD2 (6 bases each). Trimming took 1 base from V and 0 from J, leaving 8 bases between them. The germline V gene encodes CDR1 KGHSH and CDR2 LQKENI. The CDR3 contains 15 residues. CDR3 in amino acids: CASSPRGGSTDTQYF. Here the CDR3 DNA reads TGTGCCAGCTCACCACGAGGGGGGAGCACAGATACGCAGTATTTT.

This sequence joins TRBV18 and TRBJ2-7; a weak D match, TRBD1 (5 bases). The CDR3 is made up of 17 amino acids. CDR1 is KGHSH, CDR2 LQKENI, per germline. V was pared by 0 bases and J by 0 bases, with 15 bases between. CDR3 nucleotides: TGTGCCAGCTCACCACCAGTTCGCAGGGCCCCCTCCTACGAGCAGTACTTC. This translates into CASSPPVRRAPSYEQYF. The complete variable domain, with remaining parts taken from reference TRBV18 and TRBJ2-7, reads NAGVMQNPRHLVRRRGQEARLRCSPMKGHSHVYWYRQLPEEGLKFMVYLQKENIIDESGMPKERFSAEFPKEGPSILRIQQVVRGDSAAYFCASSPPVRRAPSYEQYFGPGTRLTVT.

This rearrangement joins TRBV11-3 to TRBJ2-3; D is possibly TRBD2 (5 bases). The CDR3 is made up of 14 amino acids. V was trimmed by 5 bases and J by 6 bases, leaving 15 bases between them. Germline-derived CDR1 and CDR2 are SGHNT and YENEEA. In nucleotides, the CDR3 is TGTGCCAGCAGCCCGGGGAAGGGTCCGGATACGCAGTATTTT. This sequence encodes CASSPGKGPDTQYF.